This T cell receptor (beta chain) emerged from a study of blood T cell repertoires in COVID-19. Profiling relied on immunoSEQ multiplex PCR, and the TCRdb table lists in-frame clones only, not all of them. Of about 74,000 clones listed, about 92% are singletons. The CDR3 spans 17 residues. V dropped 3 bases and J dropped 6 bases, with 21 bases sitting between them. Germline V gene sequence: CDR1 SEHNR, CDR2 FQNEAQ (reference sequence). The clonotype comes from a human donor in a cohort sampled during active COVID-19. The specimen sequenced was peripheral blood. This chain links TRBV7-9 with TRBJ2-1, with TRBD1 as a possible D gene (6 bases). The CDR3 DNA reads TGTGCCAGCAGCTTTATGATAACAGGGAGAAGGGGCAATGAGCAGTTCTTC. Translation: CASSFMITGRRGNEQFF.